The 10 T cell receptor beta chains in this list originate from one sample, sequenced in a study of T cells in Graves' hyperthyroidism and ophthalmopathy. Researchers took RNA transcripts and amplified the TCR beta CDR3 regions from them. The TCR CDR3 first-round RT-PCR relied on the HTBI primer set. TCRdb re-called the multiplex PCR reads with MiXCR, one entry per CDR3 protein. The sample holds 93,000 or so distinct CDR3 sequences, over 45% seen once. The source material was blood. The receptors shown here come from a man in his forties with Graves' hyperthyroidism.

This clonotype showed up many times. The chain joins TRBV5-5 to TRBJ2-5, with D hard to call. Trimming removed 5 bases at V and 1 base at J, with 9 bases between. The CDR3 has 13 amino acids. The germline V gene has CDR1 SGHKS and CDR2 YYEKEE (reference sequence). CDR3 DNA: TGTGCCAGCAGTTGGTCAAGCCAAGAGACCCAGTACTTC. Translating gives CASSWSSQETQYF.

As for this clonotype: It is unclear where the CDR3 begins or ends on the DNA, so no DNA is shown, and the CDR3 is as TCRdb lists it. This rearrangement joins TRBV29-1 to TRBJ2-1; the table's D call of TRBD1 was not tested on the DNA. The CDR3 sequence runs 16 residues, both termini included. Germline V gene data show CDR1 as SQVTM and CDR2 as ANQGSEA. CDR3 protein: CTSVPARDRSHNEQFF.

This clonotype turned up a few times. The V call is TRBV20-1, the J call TRBJ1-1; TRBD1 might be the D (5 bases). The V end lost 3 bases, the J end lost 4 bases, and 6 bases lay between the germline ends. The CDR3 length is 11 residues. In germline, CDR1 is DFQATT, CDR2 SNEGSKA (reference sequence). The CDR3 DNA reads TGCAGTGCTAGGGGGGTCACTGAAGCTTTCTTT. This translates into CSARGVTEAFF.

Details on this clonotype: Because it lacks the conserved phenylalanine or tryptophan at the end, this CDR3 is likely a read error. The CDR3 spells CTSSHISYEQYS. CDR3 DNA: TGTACCAGCAGCCATATCTCCTACGAGCAGTACTCC. The chain is built from TRBV7-2 and TRBJ2-7, with no clear D. This CDR3 is built from 12 residues. V gave up 5 bases and J gave up 0 bases, with 5 bases separating them. The germline V gene encodes CDR1 SGHTA and CDR2 FQGNSA.

V gene TRBV5-1 combines with J gene TRBJ1-4, with 9 bases fitting TRBD1. Germline V CDR1 and CDR2: SGHRS, YFSETQ. Trimming at V came to 6 bases and at J to 8 bases, leaving 8 bases not matched to a gene. The CDR3 sequence is 14 residues long. The CDR3 protein is CASTLTGQGEKLFF. DNA for the CDR3: TGCGCCAGCACGCTGACAGGACAGGGGGAAAAACTGTTTTTT.

For this clonotype: A much bigger clone sits one base away, suggesting this may be a read error. The chain recombines TRBV6-1 with TRBJ2-1; TRBD1 matches at 10 bases. The CDR3 contains 15 residues. V lost 6 bases to trimming and J lost 10 bases; unmatched junction nucleotides: 12. Germline CDR1 is MNHNS and CDR2 is SASEGT. CDR3 loop: CASRKDRGASYEQFF. The CDR3 DNA reads TGTGCCAGCAGAAAGGACAGGGGGGCCTCCTACGAGCAGTTCTTC.

This clonotype was seen ten or more times. V is TRBV10-3 and J is TRBJ2-7; 7 bases map to TRBD2. After removal of 7 bases from V and 0 bases from J, the junction contained 6 bases not matched to a gene. The CDR3 runs to 14 residues. Germline V CDR1 and CDR2: ENHRY, SYGVKD. The CDR3 DNA reads as TGTGCCATCAATTGGGGGGGTAGCTCCTACGAGCAGTACTTC. Amino acid sequence: CAINWGGSSYEQYF.

This clonotype was picked up many times. V and J are TRBV11-1 and TRBJ1-2; D gene unclear. The V gene lost 3 bases and the J gene lost 5 bases, with 7 bases spanning the gap. CDR3 length: 12 amino acids. Per the germline V gene, CDR1 is SGHAT and CDR2 is FQDESV (reference sequence). CDR3 loop: CASSFGNYGYTF. CDR3 bases: TGTGCCAGCAGCTTTGGTAATTATGGCTACACCTTC.

This clonotype was seen at least ten times. V usage is TRBV11-3 and J usage is TRBJ2-3; D ambiguous. There are 16 residues in the CDR3. V was pared by 3 bases and J by 0 bases, with 13 bases between. Germline V lookup: CDR1 SGHNT, CDR2 YENEEA. Written as DNA, the CDR3 is TGTGCCAGCAGCTTTCGGCTGCGCACTAGCACAGATACGCAGTATTTT. It is translated as CASSFRLRTSTDTQYF.

This clonotype showed up many times. V gene TRBV5-1 combines with J gene TRBJ2-1; a possible D gene is TRBD2 (5 bases). This CDR3 is 12 amino acids long. Trimming left V 2 bases short and J 10 bases short, with 10 bases between. Germline V CDR1 and CDR2: SGHRS, YFSETQ. In DNA, the CDR3 is TGCGCCAGCAGCTTTGACACGGGGGAGCAGTTCTTC. This translates into CASSFDTGEQFF.